This is a list of T cell receptor beta chains from one sample in a study of blood T cell repertoires in COVID-19. Assay: immunoSEQ multiplex PCR; the TCRdb copy retains only in-frame clones and omits some. This table holds roughly 88,000 clones, roughly nine tenths found once. Material for sequencing was peripheral blood. The receptor set was obtained from a woman aged 60 to 75 with COVID-19, enrolled during active disease. Each CDR3 is given with its conserved first and last residue. Expanded clones get a size class; other rows say once, few or many, or leave the size out.

>.|TRBJ2-3|TRBV7-8
CASSFGGGPWGRGTQYF
>.|TRBJ1-5|TRBV28
CASRGTVNQPQHF
>.|TRBJ2-7|TRBV9
CASSFGTGPSYEQYF
>.|TRBJ2-2|TRBV7-2
CASSPRNTGELFF
>.|TRBJ1-3|TRBV5-6
CASSLEFSVTIYF
>.|TRBJ2-2|TRBV2
CASSERAGELFF
>.|TRBJ1-5|TRBV24-1
CATAGTGGRDQPQHF
>.|TRBJ1-1|TRBV30
CAWKAGVLTEAFF
>.|TRBJ2-7|TRBV13
CASSKGQGINEQYF
>.|TRBJ2-2|TRBV6-5
CAAIGTGSPGELFF
>.|TRBJ1-1|TRBV19
CASSMVDRAGTEAFF
>.|TRBJ2-3|TRBV3-1/TRBV3-2
CASSQAILAGGVTDTQYF
>.|TRBJ1-1|TRBV19
CASSIDVARVTEAFF
>.|TRBJ2-1|TRBV20-1
CSARLENEQFF
>once|TRBJ2-7|TRBV11-2
CASSLEISTSYEQYF
>.|TRBJ2-1|TRBV10-2
CASRVSGGRGNEQFF
>.|TRBJ2-7|TRBV27
CASSFGTNYEQYF
>.|TRBJ2-5|TRBV5-1
CASSPGPRGETQYF
>.|TRBJ2-7|TRBV2
CAGDRGSSYEQYF
>.|TRBJ2-2|TRBV30
CAWSVLRELFF
>.|TRBJ1-1|TRBV11-3
CASSSDRAAEAFF
>.|TRBJ2-7|TRBV4-1
CASSQGTRSGSPYEQYF
>many|TRBJ2-7|TRBV5-6
CASSDGQGKPYEQYF
>.|TRBJ2-1|TRBV10-3
CAISRGLDEQFF
>few|TRBJ2-1|TRBV27
CASTYGGNEQFF
>.|TRBJ2-1|TRBV5-6
CASSLLLGGRSSYNEQFF
>.|TRBJ1-4|TRBV12-3/TRBV12-4
CASRSQPGEKLFF
>.|TRBJ2-7|TRBV4-2
CASSQGRTSGYEQYF
>.|TRBJ2-5|TRBV3-1/TRBV3-2
CASSQDSRGSQYF
>once|TRBJ1-3|TRBV9
CASSPDIDSGNTIYF
>.|TRBJ2-7|TRBV28
CASSLRSEQYF
>.|TRBJ2-1|TRBV7-2
CASSLNYGTYNEQFF
>.|TRBJ2-2|TRBV5-1
CASSKEGATGELFF
>.|TRBJ2-7|TRBV7-2
CASSLNLAGGLEQYF
>.|TRBJ1-1|TRBV6-1
CASSEDMGSGTEAFF
>.|TRBJ1-1|TRBV7-2
CASSYHRGNTEAFF
>.|TRBJ2-5|TRBV5-1
CASSLARGIETQYF
>few|TRBJ2-7|TRBV29-1
CSAKGTGSYEQYF
>once|TRBJ1-6|TRBV12-3/TRBV12-4
CASNSPYSPLHF
>.|TRBJ2-1|TRBV6-2/TRBV6-3
CASSYAKGRIYNEQFF
>.|TRBJ1-1|TRBV5-1
CASSPTGAEAFF
>.|TRBJ2-3|TRBV11-2
CASSPVEASGGTDTQYF
>.|TRBJ1-5|TRBV28
CASSFTPGGKNQPQHF
>once|TRBJ1-3|TRBV5-8
CASSRNDRDGNTIYF
>.|TRBJ1-5|TRBV2
CASSEAGQDYQPQHF
>.|TRBJ1-6|TRBV19
CASSIATGGSSPLHF
>.|TRBJ1-1|TRBV2
CASSEDRELNAAFF